This T cell receptor beta chain was sequenced during a study of human T cells and chemical hapten exposure. TCRdb reanalysed the RACE reads using MiXCR and keeps one entry per CDR3 protein. The table records 120,000 to 150,000 distinct CDR3 sequences, about an eighth of them present only once. The CDR3 length is 13 residues. The V and J ends lost 1 base and 4 bases respectively, with 8 bases between them. CDR1 and CDR2 (germline): DFQATT, SNEGSKA (reference sequence). Regarding time point: patch test 2, 6 weeks after DPC sensitization. The treatment denotes: therapeutic diphenylcyclopropenone sensitization with weekly scalp DPC.

Sequences were derived from whole blood, sampled in connection with sensitization to the hapten diphenylcyclopropenone (DPC). The receptor was isolated from a woman aged 45-65 years with alopecia areata. Some clones in this sample may be carry-over from other donors' samples. The chain combines TRBV20-1 with TRBJ1-5; TRBD1 might be the D (6 bases). For the CDR3, the DNA is TGCAGTGCTAGAGCGGACAGAAATCAGCCCCAGCATTTT. It is translated as CSARADRNQPQHF.